This entry is about one T cell receptor beta chain. The data were obtained in a study of cytomegalovirus exposure and HLA in healthy donors. From germline, CDR1 is LNHDA and CDR2 SQIVND (reference sequence). The length of the CDR3 is 14 residues. V was clipped by 3 bases and J by 2 bases, with 10 bases between them. The data were produced by immunoSEQ multiplex PCR, yet TCRdb's version contains in-frame clones alone and is incomplete. Here the sample spans about 250,000 clones, roughly nine tenths being singletons. The chain recombines TRBV19 with TRBJ1-1, with D perhaps TRBD1 (5 bases). This sequence was found in a man younger than 35 in good health and CMV-seropositive. Sequencing was carried out using PBMCs. Here the CDR3 DNA reads TGTGCCAGTAGTATCCAGGGACCCAACACTGAAGCTTTCTTT. Translating gives CASSIQGPNTEAFF.